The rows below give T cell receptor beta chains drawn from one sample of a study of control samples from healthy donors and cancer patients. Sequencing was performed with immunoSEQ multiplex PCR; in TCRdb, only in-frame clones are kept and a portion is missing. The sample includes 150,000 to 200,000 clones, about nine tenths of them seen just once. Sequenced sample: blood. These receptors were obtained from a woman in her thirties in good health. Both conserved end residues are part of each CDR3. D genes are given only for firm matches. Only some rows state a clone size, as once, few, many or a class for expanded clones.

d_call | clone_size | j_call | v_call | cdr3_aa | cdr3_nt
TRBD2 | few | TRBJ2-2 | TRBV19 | CASKTGGGGELFF | TGTGCCAGTAAAACGGGAGGAGGCGGGGAGCTGTTTTTT
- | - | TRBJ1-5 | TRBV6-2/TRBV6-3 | CASSYAQGANQPQHF | TGTGCCAGCAGTTACGCGCAGGGAGCGAATCAGCCCCAGCATTTT
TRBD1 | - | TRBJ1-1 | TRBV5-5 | CASYRGLDTEAFF | TGTGCCAGCTACAGGGGGCTGGACACTGAAGCTTTCTTT
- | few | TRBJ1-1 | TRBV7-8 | CASSLGQVNTEAFF | TGTGCCAGCAGCTTAGGACAGGTGAACACTGAAGCTTTCTTT
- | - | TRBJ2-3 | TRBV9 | CASSVGSTDTQYF | TGTGCCAGCAGCGTAGGAAGCACAGATACGCAGTATTTT
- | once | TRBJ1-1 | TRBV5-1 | CASSGNSGGTEAFF | TGCGCCAGCAGCGGTAATTCGGGTGGAACTGAAGCTTTCTTT
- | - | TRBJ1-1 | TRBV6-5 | CASSYGGYAFF | TGTGCCAGCAGTTACGGCGGGTATGCTTTCTTT
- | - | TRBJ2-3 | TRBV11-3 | CASSPGTDTQYF | TGTGCCAGCAGCCCGGGCACAGATACGCAGTATTTT
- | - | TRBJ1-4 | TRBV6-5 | CASSPHRATNEKLFF | TGTGCCAGCAGCCCCCACAGGGCAACTAATGAAAAACTGTTTTTT
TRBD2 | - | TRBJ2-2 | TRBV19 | CASSIDSGIWTGELFF | TGTGCCAGTAGTATAGATAGCGGGATCTGGACCGGGGAGCTGTTTTTT
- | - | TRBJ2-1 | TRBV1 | CTSSGLAEYNEQFF | TGCACCAGCAGCGGACTAGCGGAATACAATGAGCAGTTCTTC
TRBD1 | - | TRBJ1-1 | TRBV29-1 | CSATRTGENTEAFF | TGCAGCGCGACTAGGACAGGAGAGAACACTGAAGCTTTCTTT
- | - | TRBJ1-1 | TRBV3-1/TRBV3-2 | CASSQIGGAEAFF | TGTGCCAGCAGCCAGATAGGCGGGGCTGAAGCTTTCTTT
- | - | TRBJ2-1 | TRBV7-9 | CASSLVTNEQFF | TGTGCCAGCAGCTTAGTCACCAATGAGCAGTTCTTC
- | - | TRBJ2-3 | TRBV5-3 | CARSRTADTQYF | TGTGCCAGAAGCCGGACAGCCGATACGCAGTATTTT
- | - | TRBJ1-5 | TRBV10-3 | CAISEGFNQPQHF | TGTGCCATCAGTGAGGGCTTCAATCAGCCCCAGCATTTT
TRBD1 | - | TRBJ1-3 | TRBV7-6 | CASSLEPGQGNTIYF | TGTGCCAGCAGCTTAGAGCCGGGACAGGGAAACACCATATATTTT
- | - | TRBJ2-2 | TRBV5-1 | CASSLLGSGELFF | TGCGCCAGCAGCTTGTTAGGATCCGGGGAGCTGTTTTTT
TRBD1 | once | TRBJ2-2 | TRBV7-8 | CASSYGTETGELFF | TGTGCCAGCAGCTATGGGACAGAGACCGGGGAGCTGTTTTTT
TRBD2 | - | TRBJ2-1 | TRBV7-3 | CASSSTPSGRFGNEQFF | TGTGCCAGCAGCTCCACCCCTAGCGGGAGGTTCGGCAATGAGCAGTTCTTC
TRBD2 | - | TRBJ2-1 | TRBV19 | CASSIPSGRPYNEQFF | TGTGCCAGTAGTATCCCTAGCGGGAGGCCTTACAATGAGCAGTTCTTC
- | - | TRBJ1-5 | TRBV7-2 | CASSLTDYQPQHF | TGTGCCAGCAGCTTGACTGACTATCAGCCCCAGCATTTT
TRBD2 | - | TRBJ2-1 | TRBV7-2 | CASSSGLAGGFFEQFF | TGTGCCAGCAGCTCGGGACTAGCGGGGGGATTTTTTGAGCAGTTCTTC
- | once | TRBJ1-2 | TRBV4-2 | CASSQEGTSNYGYTF | TGTGCCAGCAGCCAAGAGGGGACATCTAACTATGGCTACACCTTC
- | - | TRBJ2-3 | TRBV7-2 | CASSLEGWDTQYF | TGTGCCAGCAGCTTGGAGGGGTGGGATACGCAGTATTTT